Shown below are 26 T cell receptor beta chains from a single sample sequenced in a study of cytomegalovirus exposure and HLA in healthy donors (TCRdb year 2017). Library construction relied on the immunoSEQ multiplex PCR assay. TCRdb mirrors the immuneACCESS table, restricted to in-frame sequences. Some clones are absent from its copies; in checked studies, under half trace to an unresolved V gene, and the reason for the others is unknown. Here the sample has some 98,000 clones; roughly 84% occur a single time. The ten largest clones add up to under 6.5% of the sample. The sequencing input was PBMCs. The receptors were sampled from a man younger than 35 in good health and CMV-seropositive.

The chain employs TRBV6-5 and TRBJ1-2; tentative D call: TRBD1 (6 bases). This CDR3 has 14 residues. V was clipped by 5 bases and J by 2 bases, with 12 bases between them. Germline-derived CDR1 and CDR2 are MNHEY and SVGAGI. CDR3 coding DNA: TGTGCCAGCAGTGGACTCGGGACAAACTATGGCTACACCTTC. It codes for CASSGLGTNYGYTF.

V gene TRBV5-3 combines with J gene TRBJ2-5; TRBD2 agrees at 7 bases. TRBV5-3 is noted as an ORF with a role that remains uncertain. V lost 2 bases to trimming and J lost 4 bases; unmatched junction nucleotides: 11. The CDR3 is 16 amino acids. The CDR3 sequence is CARSFRGGGLIETQYF. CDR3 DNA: TGTGCCAGAAGCTTCCGCGGGGGAGGTTTGATAGAGACCCAGTACTTC.

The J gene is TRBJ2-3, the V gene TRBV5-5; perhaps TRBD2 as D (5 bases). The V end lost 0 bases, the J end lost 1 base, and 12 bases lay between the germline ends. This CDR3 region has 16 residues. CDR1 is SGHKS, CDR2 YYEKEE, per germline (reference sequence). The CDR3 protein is CASSLVPGRGTDTQYF. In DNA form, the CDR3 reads TGTGCCAGCAGCTTGGTGCCGGGAAGGGGCACAGATACGCAGTATTTT.

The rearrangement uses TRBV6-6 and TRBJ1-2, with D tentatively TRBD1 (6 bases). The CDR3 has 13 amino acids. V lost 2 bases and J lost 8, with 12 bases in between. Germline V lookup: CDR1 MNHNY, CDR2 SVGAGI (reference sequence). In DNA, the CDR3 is TGTGCCAGCAGTTACGAAGGGGGTGGCGGCTACACCTTC. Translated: CASSYEGGGGYTF.

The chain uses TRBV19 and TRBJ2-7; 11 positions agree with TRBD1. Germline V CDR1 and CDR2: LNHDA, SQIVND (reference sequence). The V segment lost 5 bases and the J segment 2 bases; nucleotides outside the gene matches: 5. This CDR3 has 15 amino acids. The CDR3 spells CASSSRTGGTYEQYF. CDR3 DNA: TGTGCCAGTAGTTCAAGGACAGGGGGCACCTACGAGCAGTACTTC.

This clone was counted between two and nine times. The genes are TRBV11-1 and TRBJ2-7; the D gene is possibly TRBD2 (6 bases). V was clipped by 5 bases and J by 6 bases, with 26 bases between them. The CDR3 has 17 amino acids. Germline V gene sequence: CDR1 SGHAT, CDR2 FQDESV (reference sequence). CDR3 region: CASSQPYGTGTFGEQYF. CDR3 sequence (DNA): TGTGCCAGCAGCCAACCATACGGGACGGGGACTTTCGGCGAGCAGTACTTC. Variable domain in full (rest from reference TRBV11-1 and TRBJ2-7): EAEVAQSPRYKITEKSQAVAFWCDPISGHATLYWYRQILGQGPELLVQFQDESVVDDSQLPKDRFSAERLKGVDSTLKIQPAELGDSAMYLCASSQPYGTGTFGEQYFGPGTRLTVT.

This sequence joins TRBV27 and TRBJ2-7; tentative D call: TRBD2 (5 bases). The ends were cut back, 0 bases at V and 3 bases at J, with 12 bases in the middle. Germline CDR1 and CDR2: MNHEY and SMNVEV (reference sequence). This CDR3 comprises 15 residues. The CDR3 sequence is CASSLSSLAGYEQYF. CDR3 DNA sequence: TGTGCCAGCAGTTTATCGAGTCTAGCAGGCTACGAGCAGTACTTC.

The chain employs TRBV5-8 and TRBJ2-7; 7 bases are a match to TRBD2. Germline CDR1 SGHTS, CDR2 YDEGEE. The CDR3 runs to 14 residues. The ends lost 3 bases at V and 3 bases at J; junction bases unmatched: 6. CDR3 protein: CASSWWGGDYEQYF. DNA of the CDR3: TGTGCCAGCAGCTGGTGGGGGGGTGACTACGAGCAGTACTTC.

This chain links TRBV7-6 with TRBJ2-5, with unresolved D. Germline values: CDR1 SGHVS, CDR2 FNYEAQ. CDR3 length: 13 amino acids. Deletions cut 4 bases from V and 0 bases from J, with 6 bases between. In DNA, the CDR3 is TGTGCCAGCAGCTCCGGGTACCAAGAGACCCAGTACTTC. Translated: CASSSGYQETQYF.

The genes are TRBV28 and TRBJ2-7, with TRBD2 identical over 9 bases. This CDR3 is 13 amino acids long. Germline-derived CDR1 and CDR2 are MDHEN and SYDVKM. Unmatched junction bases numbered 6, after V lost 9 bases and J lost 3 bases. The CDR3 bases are TGTGCCAGTCGCGGGGGGGAGAGCTACGAGCAGTACTTC. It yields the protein CASRGGESYEQYF.

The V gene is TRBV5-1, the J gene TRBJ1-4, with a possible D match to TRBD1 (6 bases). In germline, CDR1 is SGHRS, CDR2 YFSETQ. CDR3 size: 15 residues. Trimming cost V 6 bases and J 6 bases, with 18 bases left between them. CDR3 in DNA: TGCGCCAGCACTAACCGGGACAAAGGAGATGAAAAACTGTTTTTT. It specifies CASTNRDKGDEKLFF.

The CDR3 protein is CASSLRDRPNTEAFF. The CDR3 DNA reads as TGTGCCAGCAGCCTGAGGGACAGACCGAACACTGAAGCTTTCTTT. The genes are TRBV4-2 and TRBJ1-1; 7 bases agree with TRBD1. Germline CDR1 and CDR2: LGHNA and YNFKEQ. The CDR3 consists of 15 residues. Losses at the gene ends were 4 bases for V and 1 base for J; bases not matched to a gene: 6.

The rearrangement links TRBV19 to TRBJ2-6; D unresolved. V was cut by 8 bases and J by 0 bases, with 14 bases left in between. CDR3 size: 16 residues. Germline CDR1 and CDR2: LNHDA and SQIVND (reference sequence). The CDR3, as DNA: TGTGCCAGTTCTTTCGGTGTAACCTCTGGGGCCAACGTCCTGACTTTC. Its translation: CASSFGVTSGANVLTF.

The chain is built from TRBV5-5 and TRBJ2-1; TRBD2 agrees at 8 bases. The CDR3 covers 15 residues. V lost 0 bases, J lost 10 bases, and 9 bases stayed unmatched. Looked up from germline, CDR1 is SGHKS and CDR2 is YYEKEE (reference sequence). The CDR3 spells CASSLDGRAFGEQFF. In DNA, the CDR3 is TGTGCCAGCAGCTTGGACGGGAGGGCCTTCGGGGAGCAGTTCTTC.

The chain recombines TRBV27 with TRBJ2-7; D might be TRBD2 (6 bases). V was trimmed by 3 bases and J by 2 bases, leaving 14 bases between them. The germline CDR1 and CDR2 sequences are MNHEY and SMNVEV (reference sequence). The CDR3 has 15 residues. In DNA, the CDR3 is TGTGCCAGCAGTTTCGCCAGCGGGCGGACCTACGAGCAGTACTTC. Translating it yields CASSFASGRTYEQYF.

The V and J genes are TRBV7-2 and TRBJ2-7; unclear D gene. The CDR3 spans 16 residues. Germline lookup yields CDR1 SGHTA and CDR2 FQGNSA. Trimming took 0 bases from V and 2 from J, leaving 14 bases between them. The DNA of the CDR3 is TGTGCCAGCAGCTTAGCCGCGGTACAATCAACCTACGAGCAGTACTTC. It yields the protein CASSLAAVQSTYEQYF.

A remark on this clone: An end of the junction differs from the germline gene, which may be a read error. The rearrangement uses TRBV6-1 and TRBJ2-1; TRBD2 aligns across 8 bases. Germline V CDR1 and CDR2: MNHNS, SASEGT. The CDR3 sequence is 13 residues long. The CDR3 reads CASSEWEGTRVIF. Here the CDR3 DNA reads TGTGCCAGCAGTGAATGGGAGGGGACTAGAGTGATCTTC.

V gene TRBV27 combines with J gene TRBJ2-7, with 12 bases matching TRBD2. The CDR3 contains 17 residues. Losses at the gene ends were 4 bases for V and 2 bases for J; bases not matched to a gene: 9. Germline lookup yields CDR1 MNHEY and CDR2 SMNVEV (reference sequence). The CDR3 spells CASSSKPGLAGTYEQYF. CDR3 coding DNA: TGTGCCAGCAGTTCTAAACCGGGACTAGCGGGTACCTACGAGCAGTACTTC.

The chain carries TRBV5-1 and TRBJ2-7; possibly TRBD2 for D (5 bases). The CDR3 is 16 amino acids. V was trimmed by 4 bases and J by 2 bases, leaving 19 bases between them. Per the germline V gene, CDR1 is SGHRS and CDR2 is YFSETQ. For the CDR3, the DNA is TGCGCCAGCAGCGGGCTAAGCGTAGGGAGTCCCTACGAGCAGTACTTC. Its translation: CASSGLSVGSPYEQYF. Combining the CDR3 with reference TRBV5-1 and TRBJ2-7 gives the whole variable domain KAGVTQTPRYLIKTRGQQVTLSCSPISGHRSVSWYQQTPGQGLQFLFEYFSETQRNKGNFPGRFSGRQFSNSRSEMNVSTLELGDSALYLCASSGLSVGSPYEQYFGPGTRLTVT.

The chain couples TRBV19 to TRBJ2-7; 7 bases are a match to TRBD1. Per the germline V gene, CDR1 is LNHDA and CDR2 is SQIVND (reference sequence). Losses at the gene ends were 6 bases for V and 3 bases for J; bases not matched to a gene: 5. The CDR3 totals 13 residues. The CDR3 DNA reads TGTGCCAGTAGCTCCTCAGGGGGCTACGAGCAGTACTTC. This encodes CASSSSGGYEQYF.

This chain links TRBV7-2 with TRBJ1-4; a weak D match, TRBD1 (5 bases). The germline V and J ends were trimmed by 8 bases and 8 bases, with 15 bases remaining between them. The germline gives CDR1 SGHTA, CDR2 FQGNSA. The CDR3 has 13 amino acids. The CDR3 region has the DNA TGTGCCAGCGAGGGAGGGGTTGGGGAAAAACTGTTTTTT. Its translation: CASEGGVGEKLFF. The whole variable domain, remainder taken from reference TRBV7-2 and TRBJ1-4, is GAGVSQSPSNKVTEKGKDVELRCDPISGHTALYWYRQSLGQGLEFLIYFQGNSAPDKSGLPSDRFSAERTGGSVSTLTIQRTQQEDSAVYLCASEGGVGEKLFFGSGTQLSVL.

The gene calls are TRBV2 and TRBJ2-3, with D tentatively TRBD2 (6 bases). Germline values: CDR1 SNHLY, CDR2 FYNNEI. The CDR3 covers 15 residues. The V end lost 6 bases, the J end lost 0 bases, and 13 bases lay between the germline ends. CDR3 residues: CASRIRGISTDTQYF. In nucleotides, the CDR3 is TGTGCCAGCAGGATTCGCGGGATTAGCACAGATACGCAGTATTTT.

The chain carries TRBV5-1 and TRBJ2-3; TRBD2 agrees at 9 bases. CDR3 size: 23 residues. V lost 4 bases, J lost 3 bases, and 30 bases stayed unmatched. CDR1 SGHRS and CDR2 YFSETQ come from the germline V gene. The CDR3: CASSPNAGGINHNVRKSTDTQYF. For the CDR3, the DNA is TGCGCCAGCAGCCCAAACGCGGGGGGGATTAACCATAACGTCCGCAAATCAACAGATACGCAGTATTTT.

DNA of the CDR3: TGCAGCGTTGAAGTTCCCGTTGGGCGGGCCTATGGCTACACCTTC. Its protein product is CSVEVPVGRAYGYTF. The genes are TRBV29-1 and TRBJ1-2; D unresolved. The CDR3 covers 15 residues. Germline CDR1 reads SQVTM; CDR2 reads ANQGSEA. V gave up 1 base and J gave up 4 bases, with 16 bases separating them.

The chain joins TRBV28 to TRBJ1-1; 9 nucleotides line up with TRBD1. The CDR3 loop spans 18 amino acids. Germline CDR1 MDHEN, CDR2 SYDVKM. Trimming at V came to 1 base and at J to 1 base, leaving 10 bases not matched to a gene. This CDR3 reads CASSLSEWDRDANTEAFF. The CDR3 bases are TGTGCCAGCAGTTTATCGGAGTGGGACAGGGATGCGAACACTGAAGCTTTCTTT. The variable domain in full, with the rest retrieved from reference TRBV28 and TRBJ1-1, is DVKVTQSSRYLVKRTGEKVFLECVQDMDHENMFWYRQDPGLGLRLIYFSYDVKMKEKGDIPEGYSVSREKKERFSLILESASTNQTSMYLCASSLSEWDRDANTEAFFGQGTRLTVV.

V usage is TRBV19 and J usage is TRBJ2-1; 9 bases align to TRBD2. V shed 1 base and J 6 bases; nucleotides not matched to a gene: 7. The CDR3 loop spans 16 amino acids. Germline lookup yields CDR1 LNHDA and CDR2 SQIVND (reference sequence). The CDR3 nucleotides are TGTGCCAGTAGTATAGCACTAGCGGGTGGAGGCAATGAGCAGTTCTTC. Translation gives CASSIALAGGGNEQFF.